Below, 24 T cell receptor beta chains from the same sample are listed, as sequenced in a study of blood T cells in healthy people across ages. Primers used in a second PCR of about 7 to 11 cycles were a sample-barcoded 5' primer and a J-beta primer mix. TCRdb itself ran the 5' RACE reads through MiXCR, one entry per CDR3 protein. The sample yields fewer than 700,000 distinct CDR3 sequences, approximately 40% seen once. The sample taken for sequencing was blood. The receptor source for this set is an older man in good health.

This clonotype has more than one count but fewer than ten. V is TRBV4-3 and J is TRBJ1-2; 7 positions agree with TRBD1. The CDR3 consists of 14 residues. The germline V gene encodes CDR1 LGHNA and CDR2 YSLEER. With 8 bases clipped from V and 6 bases from J, the junction kept 12 bases outside the gene matches. The CDR3 region is CASSLGQGGDGYTF. CDR3 nucleotide sequence: TGCGCCAGCTCCCTCGGGCAGGGGGGCGATGGCTACACCTTC.

This chain joins TRBV21-1 and TRBJ2-3. TRBV21-1 constitutes a pseudogene. CDR3 length: 16 residues. The CDR3 nucleotides are TGTGCCAGCAGCAAAGATCCAGCTACTGGCACAGATACGCAGTATTTT. This sequence encodes CASSKDPATGTDTQYF.

The rearrangement links TRBV3-1 to TRBJ2-1; D is unclear. V was pared by 4 bases and J by 6 bases, with 10 bases between. The CDR3 totals 13 residues. Germline V gene sequence: CDR1 LGHDT, CDR2 YNNKEL (reference sequence). Here the CDR3 reads CASSPRFGNEQFF. CDR3 bases: TGTGCCAGCAGCCCGAGATTCGGCAATGAGCAGTTCTTC.

This clonotype turned up a few times. The chain combines TRBV6-2 or TRBV6-3 with TRBJ2-7; the match to TRBD2 covers 11 bases. This CDR3 region has 18 residues. V lost 2 bases and J lost 3; bases outside the gene matches: 12. Germline CDR1 is MNHEY and CDR2 is SVGEGT. The CDR3 region is CASSYMTRGLAEFYEQYF. DNA of the CDR3: TGTGCCAGCAGTTACATGACCCGGGGACTAGCGGAATTCTACGAGCAGTACTTC.

The chain links TRBV3-1 to TRBJ1-5; no definite D call. Germline-derived CDR1 and CDR2 are LGHDT and YNNKEL (reference sequence). This CDR3 comprises 15 residues. The V and J ends lost 2 bases and 7 bases respectively, with 15 bases between them. The CDR3 here is CASSQTGGYGQPQHF. The DNA of the CDR3 is TGTGCCAGCAGCCAAACCGGTGGGTATGGACAGCCCCAGCATTTT.

The chain couples TRBV5-1 to TRBJ2-7; TRBD1 or TRBD2 may be the D gene (5 bases each). V lost 6 bases and J lost 4, with 11 bases in between. This CDR3 is 12 amino acids long. Germline lookup yields CDR1 SGHRS and CDR2 YFSETQ. The CDR3 spells CASILGTYEQYF. In nucleotides, the CDR3 is TGCGCCAGCATCTTAGGGACGTACGAGCAGTACTTC. Supplemented by reference TRBV5-1 and TRBJ2-7, the full variable domain reads KAGVTQTPRYLIKTRGQQVTLSCSPISGHRSVSWYQQTPGQGLQFLFEYFSETQRNKGNFPGRFSGRQFSNSRSEMNVSTLELGDSALYLCASILGTYEQYFGPGTRLTVT.

The table lists this clonotype with a few counts. The chain carries TRBV4-3 and TRBJ1-6, with a possible D match to TRBD1 (6 bases). Germline V gene data show CDR1 as LGHNA and CDR2 as YSLEER. Trimming stripped 2 bases from V and 0 bases from J, with 11 bases between. This CDR3 is built from 17 residues. The CDR3 bases are TGCGCCAGCAGCCAACTAACAGGGAGCTCCTATAATTCACCCCTCCACTTT. It codes for CASSQLTGSSYNSPLHF.

This clonotype came up a few times. The J gene is TRBJ2-3, the V gene TRBV12-3 or TRBV12-4; TRBD2 matches 7 bases. The CDR3 covers 14 residues. Trimming cost V 7 bases and J 2 bases; bases outside gene matches: 6. As DNA, the CDR3 is TGTGCCAGCAACCCTAGCGGTTACACAGATACGCAGTATTTT. Protein: CASNPSGYTDTQYF.

The CDR3 sequence: CASSLQGDRNTGELFF. The CDR3 coding sequence is TGCGCCAGCAGCTTGCAAGGGGACAGGAACACCGGGGAGCTGTTTTTT. J is TRBJ2-2 and V is TRBV5-1, with TRBD1 identical over 7 bases. The V segment lost 1 base and the J segment 1 base; nucleotides outside the gene matches: 4. The CDR3 is 16 residues long. CDR1 SGHRS and CDR2 YFSETQ come from the germline V gene.

This clonotype was seen a handful of times. The chain recombines TRBV2 with TRBJ2-4; 11 nucleotides agree with TRBD2. Germline V gene data show CDR1 as SNHLY and CDR2 as FYNNEI. The CDR3 has 15 amino acids. V lost 6 bases to trimming and J lost 8 bases; unmatched junction nucleotides: 9. Written as DNA, the CDR3 is TGTGCCAGCAGCCCTACTAGCGGGAGTGGAGACATTCAGTACTTC. Its protein product is CASSPTSGSGDIQYF.

The V call is TRBV9, the J call TRBJ2-7; D unclear. CDR1 SGDLS and CDR2 YYNGEE come from the germline V gene. Trimming left V 9 bases short and J 2 bases short, with 18 bases between. The CDR3 length is 14 residues. The CDR3 sequence is CAKTPPRLAYEQYF. As DNA, the CDR3 is TGTGCCAAGACACCCCCAAGATTAGCCTACGAGCAGTACTTC.

In its sample, this clonotype was seen a few times. The rearrangement links TRBV6-6 to TRBJ1-1; D is undetermined. CDR1 and CDR2 from the germline V gene are MNHNY and SVGAGI (reference sequence). Trimming cost V 2 bases and J 6 bases, with 16 bases left between them. This CDR3 region has 15 residues. CDR3 residues: CASSYTGNRAPEAFF. CDR3 nucleotide sequence: TGTGCCAGCAGTTACACCGGAAACCGGGCCCCTGAAGCTTTCTTT.

This clonotype occurred a few times. The CDR3 nucleotides read TGTGCCAGCAGCTTAGAGGACGTTACAGCTGCCTCTTCCGAGCAGTTCTTC. Amino acid sequence: CASSLEDVTAASSEQFF. The chain joins TRBV7-2 to TRBJ2-1; no clear D. V gave up 1 base and J gave up 10 bases, with 23 bases separating them. This CDR3 contains 17 residues. Germline loops: CDR1 SGHTA, CDR2 FQGNSA.

This clonotype was seen ten or more times. The CDR3 sequence: CASSYSLGLDQYF. The CDR3 DNA is TGTGCCAGCAGTTACTCCCTTGGGTTAGATCAGTACTTC. V and J are TRBV6-2 or TRBV6-3 and TRBJ2-4; the D is unclear. V was cut by 0 bases and J by 12 bases, with 12 bases left in between. Germline-derived CDR1 and CDR2 are MNHEY and SVGEGT. This CDR3 has 13 amino acids.

CDR3 nucleotide sequence: TGTGCCAGCAGCTCTGACCGGTTCATGGGGGAGGGCCGGTACGAGCAGTACTTC. It codes for CASSSDRFMGEGRYEQYF. The chain carries TRBV11-2 and TRBJ2-7; 7 bases agree with TRBD2. Germline V CDR1 and CDR2: SGHAT, FQNNGV. V shed 4 bases, J shed 4 bases, and the junction held 19 bases outside the gene matches. The CDR3 runs to 18 residues.

V gene TRBV4-1 combines with J gene TRBJ1-2; 8 nucleotides align to TRBD1. The V gene's germline CDR1 is MGHRA and CDR2 YSYEKL. J was trimmed by 4 bases and V by 4 bases; bases with no gene match: 11. This CDR3 is built from 16 residues. The CDR3 loop reads CASSLRTGRGGYGYTF. CDR3 DNA sequence: TGCGCCAGCAGCCTCCGGACAGGGCGAGGTGGCTATGGCTACACCTTC.

The chain links TRBV7-2 to TRBJ2-5, with TRBD2 matching over 9 bases. The CDR3 is 13 residues long. Trimming cost V 5 bases and J 6 bases; bases outside gene matches: 4. CDR1 and CDR2 (germline): SGHTA, FQGNSA. The CDR3 loop reads CASSAGTSQTQYF. CDR3 coding DNA: TGTGCCAGCAGCGCCGGGACTAGCCAGACCCAGTACTTC.

This rearrangement joins TRBV20-1 to TRBJ2-3, with a possible D match to TRBD2 (5 bases). This CDR3 contains 12 residues. V lost 5 bases and J 9 bases, leaving 15 bases between the germline ends. Looked up from germline, CDR1 is DFQATT and CDR2 is SNEGSKA (reference sequence). The CDR3 protein is CSASSGPRTQYF. The DNA of the CDR3 is TGCAGTGCTTCCAGCGGTCCCCGGACGCAGTATTTT.

The gene calls are TRBV9 and TRBJ2-1; the D gene is possibly TRBD2 (6 bases). Between the trimmed V and J ends, which lost 0 bases and 8 bases, there was a span of 15 bases. The germline V gene encodes CDR1 SGDLS and CDR2 YYNGEE. The CDR3 is 15 residues long. The CDR3 bases are TGTGCCAGCAGCGTAGAACTAGCTAGGGTGGATGAGCAGTTCTTC. It encodes CASSVELARVDEQFF. The full variable domain, with the rest looked up from reference TRBV9 and TRBJ2-1, is DSGVTQTPKHLITATGQRVTLRCSPRSGDLSVYWYQQSLDQGLQFLIQYYNGEERAKGNILERFSAQQFPDLHSELNLSSLELGDSALYFCASSVELARVDEQFFGPGTRLTVL.

The chain recombines TRBV6-5 with TRBJ2-1; D gene unclear. CDR1 is MNHEY and CDR2 is SVGAGI in the germline V gene. Trimming stripped 5 bases from V and 9 bases from J, with 11 bases between. The CDR3 has 12 amino acids. CDR3 residues: CASSARAAEQFF. The CDR3 DNA reads as TGTGCCAGCAGTGCTCGGGCTGCTGAGCAGTTCTTC.

The chain combines TRBV6-6 with TRBJ2-7; D is perhaps TRBD1 (5 bases). Germline CDR1 is MNHNY and CDR2 is SVGAGI (reference sequence). This CDR3 comprises 14 residues. V was shortened by 2 bases and J by 2 bases, with 10 bases between the two germline ends. CDR3 residues: CASSYGAGPYEQYF. The CDR3 DNA sequence: TGTGCCAGCAGTTACGGGGCCGGTCCCTACGAGCAGTACTTC.

Written as DNA, the CDR3 is TGCGCCAGCAGCTTGACTAGCGGGTACCCCTGCAATGAGCAGTTCTTC. Its translation: CASSLTSGYPCNEQFF. The chain links TRBV5-1 to TRBJ2-1, with 9 bases lining up with TRBD2. In germline, CDR1 is SGHRS, CDR2 YFSETQ. The trim removed 1 base at V and 6 bases at J, leaving 8 bases unmatched. This CDR3 is 16 amino acids long.

The CDR3 DNA reads TGTGCCAGCAGTTACGAGGCACTAGCGACCTACGAGCAGTACTTC. Translated, it gives CASSYEALATYEQYF. The chain employs TRBV6-2 or TRBV6-3 and TRBJ2-7, with TRBD2 identical over 7 bases. The CDR3 covers 15 residues. The J segment lost 2 bases and the V segment lost 2 bases, leaving 6 bases of the junction unmatched. Per germline, CDR1 MNHEY and CDR2 SVGEGT.

This clonotype occurred a few times. The rearrangement uses TRBV20-1 and TRBJ2-7; 8 bases fit TRBD2. V was clipped by 5 bases and J by 6 bases; unmatched bases: 9. The length of the CDR3 is 13 residues. Germline CDR1 is DFQATT and CDR2 is SNEGSKA (reference sequence). The CDR3 sequence: CSAQTGRGGEQYF. CDR3 DNA: TGCAGTGCTCAGACCGGGAGGGGAGGCGAGCAGTACTTC.